These 4 T cell receptor beta chains originate from one sample sequenced in a study of T-cell memory formation after mild COVID-19. TCRdb re-called the 5' RACE reads through MiXCR, storing one row per CDR3 protein. This table has hundreds of thousands of distinct CDR3 sequences, 12% to 15% appearing once. The sample comprised PBMCs or a T cell subset sorted from them (not recorded which). The receptors shown here come from a man younger than 35 who had mild COVID-19 (a few samples of this study predate the infection). Cell type and time point are not known.

The V gene is TRBV30, the J gene TRBJ2-7; 7 nucleotides line up with TRBD1. Germline V gene lookup returns CDR1 GTSNPN and CDR2 SVGIG (reference sequence). V shed 7 bases, J shed 3 bases, and the junction held 9 bases outside the gene matches. This CDR3 has 13 amino acids. DNA of the CDR3: TGTGCCTCCGTCCCACGGACAGGCTACGAGCAGTACTTC. It translates to CASVPRTGYEQYF. Together with reference TRBV30 and TRBJ2-7, the CDR3 gives the full variable domain: SQTIHQWPATLVQPVGSPLSLECTVEGTSNPNLYWYRQAAGRGLQLLFYSVGIGQISSEVPQNLSASRPQDRQFILSSKKLLLSDSGFYLCASVPRTGYEQYFGPGTRLTVT.

This clonotype was counted only a few times. The V call is TRBV5-1, the J call TRBJ2-2, with D possibly being TRBD1 (5 bases). The CDR3 has 16 amino acids. Germline CDR1 SGHRS, CDR2 YFSETQ. V was shortened by 0 bases and J by 7 bases, with 16 bases between the two germline ends. This CDR3 is CASSLAYSGSGGELFF. CDR3 bases: TGCGCCAGCAGCTTGGCCTACTCAGGGTCGGGCGGGGAGCTGTTTTTT. Full variable domain (rest looked up from reference TRBV5-1 and TRBJ2-2): KAGVTQTPRYLIKTRGQQVTLSCSPISGHRSVSWYQQTPGQGLQFLFEYFSETQRNKGNFPGRFSGRQFSNSRSEMNVSTLELGDSALYLCASSLAYSGSGGELFFGEGSRLTVL.

This clonotype was seen repeatedly, ten times or more. The rearrangement uses TRBV7-9 and TRBJ2-3, with 7 bases identical to TRBD2. Germline V gives CDR1 SEHNR, CDR2 FQNEAQ (reference sequence). CDR3 length: 16 amino acids. V shed 2 bases and J 2 bases; nucleotides not matched to a gene: 7. Here the CDR3 reads CASSLSSGAFTDTQYF. DNA of the CDR3: TGTGCCAGCAGCTTATCAAGCGGGGCCTTCACAGATACGCAGTATTTT. The full variable domain, completed using reference TRBV7-9 and TRBJ2-3, is DTGVSQNPRHKITKRGQNVTFRCDPISEHNRLYWYRQTLGQGPEFLTYFQNEAQLEKSRLLSDRFSAERPKGSFSTLEIQRTEQGDSAMYLCASSLSSGAFTDTQYFGPGTRLTVL.

The sample holds many counts of this clonotype. The chain couples TRBV4-3 to TRBJ1-2, with D possibly being TRBD1 (5 bases). The V gene's germline CDR1 is LGHNA and CDR2 YSLEER. Trimming left V 4 bases short and J 3 bases short, with 15 bases between. The CDR3 extends over 15 amino acids. The CDR3 DNA sequence: TGCGCCAGCAGCCCACGGACAAGCCTGGACTATGGCTACACCTTC. It specifies CASSPRTSLDYGYTF.